These 32 T cell receptor beta chains came from one sample sequenced in a study of blood T cell repertoires in COVID-19. Libraries were prepared by immunoSEQ multiplex PCR; TCRdb keeps only in-frame clonotypes and omits some of them. The sample contains tens of thousands of clones, 80% to 90% of which appear only once. The specimen was peripheral blood. The source of these receptors is a woman aged 55-69 years with acute or convalescent COVID-19.

V gene TRBV15 combines with J gene TRBJ2-1, with TRBD1 identical over 7 bases. The V segment lost 4 bases and the J segment 0 bases; nucleotides outside the gene matches: 6. Germline-derived CDR1 and CDR2 are LNHNV and YYDKDF (reference sequence). The CDR3 contains 16 residues. CDR3 sequence reads: CATSTDRASSYNEQFF. The CDR3 nucleotides read TGTGCCACCAGCACTGACAGGGCGAGCTCCTACAATGAGCAGTTCTTC. The entire variable domain, with the rest obtained from reference TRBV15 and TRBJ2-1, is as follows: DAMVIQNPRYQVTQFGKPVTLSCSQTLNHNVMYWYQQKSSQAPKLLFHYYDKDFNNEADTPDNFQSRRPNTSFCFLDIRSPGLGDTAMYLCATSTDRASSYNEQFFGPGTRLTVL.

This chain joins TRBV5-1 and TRBJ2-3, with D tentatively TRBD2 (7 bases). Germline loops: CDR1 SGHRS, CDR2 YFSETQ. Trimming shortened V by 5 bases and J by 4 bases, and 20 bases separated the two germline ends. The CDR3 loop spans 16 amino acids. The CDR3 nucleotides are TGCGCCAGCAGTCGAGGACTAGTCGGGACATCAGATACGCAGTATTTT. Protein: CASSRGLVGTSDTQYF.

The chain recombines TRBV4-1 with TRBJ1-4; TRBD1 aligns across 8 bases. This CDR3 region has 17 residues. Trimming at V came to 5 bases and at J to 8 bases, leaving 16 bases not matched to a gene. Germline CDR1 MGHRA, CDR2 YSYEKL. The CDR3 reads CASSVTLRTGQSEKLFF. The CDR3 DNA reads as TGCGCCAGCAGCGTTACTCTACGGACAGGGCAATCAGAAAAACTGTTTTTT.

The chain carries TRBV7-9 and TRBJ2-1, with 10 nucleotides matching TRBD2. Trimming at V came to 1 base and at J to 9 bases, leaving 6 bases not matched to a gene. There are 15 residues in the CDR3. From germline, CDR1 is SEHNR and CDR2 FQNEAQ (reference sequence). This CDR3 reads CASSLVSGRLGEQFF. DNA of the CDR3: TGTGCCAGCAGCTTAGTTAGCGGGAGGCTCGGTGAGCAGTTCTTC.

The gene calls are TRBV2 and TRBJ1-1, with a weak D call TRBD1 (6 bases). V lost 6 bases and J lost 0, with 11 bases in between. Germline assignment: CDR1 SNHLY and CDR2 FYNNEI. CDR3 length equals 14 residues. DNA for the CDR3: TGTGCCAGCAGCCCCGACAGGATGAACACTGAAGCTTTCTTT. It is translated as CASSPDRMNTEAFF.

The sample holds one count of this clone. The V call is TRBV19, the J call TRBJ2-1; a possible D gene is TRBD2 (7 bases). V was shortened by 1 base and J by 6 bases, with 13 bases between the two germline ends. Germline V gives CDR1 LNHDA, CDR2 SQIVND (reference sequence). This CDR3 comprises 15 residues. The CDR3 DNA sequence: TGTGCCAGTAGTATAGGGGGGCTAGCGGTCAATGAGCAGTTCTTC. Protein sequence: CASSIGGLAVNEQFF.

The chain employs TRBV7-3 and TRBJ2-3; unclear D gene. Trimming took 5 bases from V and 1 from J, leaving 7 bases between them. CDR1 SGHTA and CDR2 FQGTGA come from the germline V gene. The CDR3 totals 13 residues. The CDR3 nucleotides read TGTGCCAGCAGCAAAGAGGGCACAGATACGCAGTATTTT. Its protein is CASSKEGTDTQYF.

The chain couples TRBV4-1 to TRBJ1-6; maybe TRBD1 (6 bases). CDR1 and CDR2 from the germline V gene are MGHRA and YSYEKL. V was clipped by 0 bases and J by 0 bases, with 15 bases between them. The CDR3 extends over 19 amino acids. CDR3: CASSQDTGTRVSYNSPLHF. The CDR3 DNA sequence: TGCGCCAGCAGCCAAGACACCGGGACAAGGGTCTCCTATAATTCACCCCTCCACTTT.

The V gene is TRBV10-3, the J gene TRBJ1-2; tentatively, D is TRBD1 (6 bases). Trimming cost V 10 bases and J 5 bases, with 14 bases left between them. Per the germline V gene, CDR1 is ENHRY and CDR2 is SYGVKD. The CDR3 extends over 12 amino acids. The CDR3 nucleotides are TGTGCCAACAAGGACAGCCAATATGGCTACACCTTC. Translating gives CANKDSQYGYTF.

The chain combines TRBV13 with TRBJ2-5; possibly TRBD2 for D (6 bases). Trimming left V 0 bases short and J 2 bases short, with 10 bases between. The CDR3 runs 15 residues. Germline lookup yields CDR1 PRHDT and CDR2 FYEKMQ (reference sequence). CDR3 loop: CASSLGVGTQETQYF. The CDR3 coding sequence is TGTGCCAGCAGCTTAGGTGTAGGGACTCAAGAGACCCAGTACTTC. Full variable domain (rest looked up from reference TRBV13 and TRBJ2-5): AAGVIQSPRHLIKEKRETATLKCYPIPRHDTVYWYQQGPGQDPQFLISFYEKMQSDKGSIPDRFSAQQFSDYHSELNMSSLELGDSALYFCASSLGVGTQETQYFGPGTRLLVL.

This chain joins TRBV28 and TRBJ2-1; D gene unclear. V shed 1 base and J shed 15 bases, with 16 bases lying between them. The CDR3 is 13 residues long. The germline CDR1 and CDR2 sequences are MDHEN and SYDVKM. Written as DNA, the CDR3 is TGTGCCAGCAGTTTATTACAGCTACAAAGTTGGTTCTTC. Amino acids: CASSLLQLQSWFF.

V and J are TRBV7-6 and TRBJ2-1; a possible D gene is TRBD2 (5 bases). Trimming left V 5 bases short and J 5 bases short, with 13 bases between. The V gene's germline CDR1 is SGHVS and CDR2 FNYEAQ. The CDR3 length is 14 residues. CDR3 protein: CASSLPPGDNEQFF. CDR3 nucleotides: TGTGCCAGCAGCCTCCCGCCCGGGGACAATGAGCAGTTCTTC.

The gene calls are TRBV7-9 and TRBJ1-4; D may be TRBD1 (6 bases). V lost 5 bases to trimming and J lost 0 bases, with 19 bases between them. CDR3 length: 18 amino acids. Germline assignment: CDR1 SEHNR and CDR2 FQNEAQ (reference sequence). The CDR3 protein is CASSRTVSYSSTNEKLFF. CDR3 coding DNA: TGTGCCAGCAGCAGGACAGTGAGCTACTCCTCAACTAATGAAAAACTGTTTTTT.

The chain links TRBV7-9 to TRBJ1-2; maybe TRBD1 (5 bases). This CDR3 contains 14 residues. The V gene lost 2 bases and the J gene lost 0 bases, with 7 bases spanning the gap. Germline V gives CDR1 SEHNR, CDR2 FQNEAQ (reference sequence). In DNA, the CDR3 is TGTGCCAGCAGCTTAACACAGGCTAACTATGGCTACACCTTC. It is translated as CASSLTQANYGYTF.

The genes are TRBV4-1 and TRBJ1-1, with 8 bases matching TRBD1. Unmatched junction bases numbered 23, after V lost 0 bases and J lost 5 bases. The CDR3 sequence is 21 residues long. The germline V gene encodes CDR1 MGHRA and CDR2 YSYEKL. The CDR3 sequence is CASSQDFRGQGFAVVVTEAFF. The CDR3 nucleotides are TGCGCCAGCAGCCAAGATTTCCGTGGACAGGGATTCGCGGTCGTAGTAACTGAAGCTTTCTTT.

The J gene is TRBJ2-5, the V gene TRBV2; TRBD2 aligns across 13 bases. The CDR3 has 18 amino acids. The germline gives CDR1 SNHLY, CDR2 FYNNEI. With V trimmed by 5 bases and J by 1 base, 10 bases remained unmatched. CDR3 amino acids: CASSFIGLAGATQETQYF. CDR3 nucleotide sequence: TGTGCCAGCAGTTTTATAGGACTAGCGGGGGCTACCCAAGAGACCCAGTACTTC. Looking up the rest from reference TRBV2 and TRBJ2-5 gives the full variable domain: EPEVTQTPSHQVTQMGQEVILRCVPISNHLYFYWYRQILGQKVEFLVSFYNNEISEKSEIFDDQFSVERPDGSNFTLKIRSTKLEDSAMYFCASSFIGLAGATQETQYFGPGTRLLVL.

The J gene is TRBJ2-7, the V gene TRBV5-4; D remains unclear. V gave up 0 bases and J gave up 6 bases, with 16 bases separating them. From germline, CDR1 is SGHNT and CDR2 YYREEE (reference sequence). The CDR3 loop spans 15 amino acids. In nucleotides, the CDR3 is TGTGCCAGCAGCTTGGACGCGGCTGAGTCGGCCGAGCAGTACTTC. It is translated as CASSLDAAESAEQYF.

The CDR3 region is CASSSPGQGFEQYF. The CDR3 nucleotides are TGCGCCAGCAGCTCCCCGGGACAGGGGTTCGAGCAGTACTTC. The chain employs TRBV5-1 and TRBJ2-7; 10 bases line up with TRBD1. The CDR3 sequence is 14 residues long. CDR1 is SGHRS, CDR2 YFSETQ, per germline. V lost 3 bases, J lost 6 bases, and 6 bases stayed unmatched.

The chain links TRBV4-1 to TRBJ2-1; the match to TRBD1 covers 9 bases. The CDR3 sequence is 16 residues long. V lost 3 bases, J lost 6 bases, and 9 bases stayed unmatched. Germline CDR1 MGHRA, CDR2 YSYEKL. The CDR3 DNA sequence: TGCGCCAGCAGCCATTCACAGGGGGCCCTTATCAATGAGCAGTTCTTC. It yields the protein CASSHSQGALINEQFF.

The chain employs TRBV7-2 and TRBJ2-1; D ambiguous. CDR1 SGHTA and CDR2 FQGNSA come from the germline V gene. V was cut by 5 bases and J by 5 bases, with 13 bases left in between. The CDR3 runs 14 residues. The CDR3: CASSPDWVNNEQFF. In DNA, the CDR3 is TGTGCCAGCAGCCCTGACTGGGTTAACAATGAGCAGTTCTTC. Filled out from reference TRBV7-2 and TRBJ2-1, the complete variable domain reads GAGVSQSPSNKVTEKGKDVELRCDPISGHTALYWYRQSLGQGLEFLIYFQGNSAPDKSGLPSDRFSAERTGGSVSTLTIQRTQQEDSAVYLCASSPDWVNNEQFFGPGTRLTVL.

The rearrangement uses TRBV30 and TRBJ1-4, with TRBD1 as a possible D gene (5 bases). The CDR3 spans 14 residues. Trimming left V 8 bases short and J 3 bases short, with 16 bases between. The germline CDR1 and CDR2 sequences are GTSNPN and SVGIG (reference sequence). CDR3 protein: CAGDFRAPNEKLFF. The CDR3 bases are TGTGCCGGGGACTTCAGGGCCCCTAATGAAAAACTGTTTTTT. Using reference TRBV30 and TRBJ1-4 for the parts outside the CDR3, the full variable domain is SQTIHQWPATLVQPVGSPLSLECTVEGTSNPNLYWYRQAAGRGLQLLFYSVGIGQISSEVPQNLSASRPQDRQFILSSKKLLLSDSGFYLCAGDFRAPNEKLFFGSGTQLSVL.

J is TRBJ1-6 and V is TRBV30; tentative D call: TRBD1 (5 bases). From germline, CDR1 is GTSNPN and CDR2 SVGIG (reference sequence). The V end lost 2 bases, the J end lost 9 bases, and 14 bases lay between the germline ends. CDR3 length equals 14 residues. The DNA of the CDR3 is TGTGCCTGGAGTCCTGCAGGGTGGGTTTCACCCCTCCACTTT. It yields the protein CAWSPAGWVSPLHF. Based on the CDR3 plus reference TRBV30 and TRBJ1-6, the full variable domain is SQTIHQWPATLVQPVGSPLSLECTVEGTSNPNLYWYRQAAGRGLQLLFYSVGIGQISSEVPQNLSASRPQDRQFILSSKKLLLSDSGFYLCAWSPAGWVSPLHFGNGTRLTVT.

The chain has TRBV7-3 and TRBJ2-3; 9 bases line up with TRBD1. The J segment lost 5 bases and the V segment lost 5 bases, leaving 5 bases of the junction unmatched. The CDR3 extends over 14 amino acids. Germline V gene sequence: CDR1 SGHTA, CDR2 FQGTGA. The CDR3 sequence is CASSIQGAGDTQYF. CDR3 coding DNA: TGTGCCAGCAGCATACAGGGGGCCGGAGATACGCAGTATTTT.

V is TRBV30 and J is TRBJ2-1; 12 nucleotides agree with TRBD2. With 0 bases clipped from V and 12 bases from J, the junction kept 15 bases outside the gene matches. The V gene's germline CDR1 is GTSNPN and CDR2 SVGIG (reference sequence). This CDR3 comprises 17 residues. CDR3 sequence reads: CAWSVFRTSGALHGQFF. The CDR3 region has the DNA TGTGCCTGGAGTGTCTTTCGGACTAGCGGGGCCCTACATGGGCAGTTCTTC.

The V gene is TRBV4-1, the J gene TRBJ1-6; D is possibly TRBD1 (5 bases). V was trimmed by 1 base and J by 5 bases, leaving 6 bases between them. The CDR3 runs 14 residues. Germline CDR1 MGHRA, CDR2 YSYEKL. This CDR3 reads CASSQGQNNSPLHF. The CDR3 DNA follows: TGCGCCAGCAGCCAAGGACAGAATAATTCACCCCTCCACTTT.

The gene calls are TRBV19 and TRBJ1-1; D is undetermined. Germline CDR1 LNHDA, CDR2 SQIVND (reference sequence). This CDR3 contains 11 residues. V was trimmed by 10 bases and J by 6 bases, leaving 12 bases between them. DNA of the CDR3: TGTGCCACCTCGGACTTTTCTGAAGCTTTCTTT. Protein: CATSDFSEAFF.

This clone was seen a single time. The CDR3: CASSLGLQAVGNIQYF. The DNA for the CDR3 is TGTGCCAGCAGCCTGGGACTCCAAGCGGTCGGTAACATTCAGTACTTC. The chain combines TRBV7-9 with TRBJ2-4, with D perhaps matching TRBD2 (6 bases). CDR3 length equals 16 residues. Trimming stripped 5 bases from V and 7 bases from J, with 21 bases between. Germline V gene data show CDR1 as SEHNR and CDR2 as FQNEAQ (reference sequence).

The chain links TRBV27 to TRBJ1-2, with 11 bases that match TRBD1. The CDR3 runs to 14 residues. Germline V CDR1 and CDR2: MNHEY, SMNVEV (reference sequence). J was trimmed by 3 bases and V by 8 bases; bases with no gene match: 5. For the CDR3, the DNA is TGTGCCAGCTCCTGGACAGGGGGCGACTATGGCTACACCTTC. Amino acids: CASSWTGGDYGYTF.

The chain employs TRBV28 and TRBJ2-1; 9 positions agree with TRBD2. Germline lookup yields CDR1 MDHEN and CDR2 SYDVKM. The CDR3 has 21 residues. V lost 2 bases, J lost 0 bases, and 17 bases stayed unmatched. CDR3 sequence reads: CASSLGGGGLARLVSYNEQFF. In nucleotides, the CDR3 is TGTGCCAGCAGTTTAGGAGGAGGGGGACTAGCCCGCCTGGTCTCCTACAATGAGCAGTTCTTC.

V and J are TRBV14 and TRBJ1-1; D call uncertain. Germline V lookup: CDR1 SGHDN, CDR2 FVKESK. Trimming removed 4 bases at V and 1 base at J, with 7 bases between. This CDR3 has 13 residues. The CDR3 region is CASSRAANTEAFF. DNA for the CDR3: TGTGCCAGCAGCCGGGCAGCGAACACTGAAGCTTTCTTT.

The V call is TRBV27, the J call TRBJ1-1, with a weak D call TRBD1 (5 bases). Germline CDR1 reads MNHEY; CDR2 reads SMNVEV (reference sequence). The CDR3 totals 12 residues. V gave up 0 bases and J gave up 10 bases, with 9 bases separating them. CDR3 region: CASSLSGQRAFF. The CDR3 DNA sequence: TGTGCCAGCAGTTTATCGGGGCAACGAGCTTTCTTT.

The chain recombines TRBV19 with TRBJ2-5; 15 bases are shared with TRBD2. The V and J ends lost 5 bases and 7 bases, in that order; junction bases with no gene match: 8. In germline, CDR1 is LNHDA, CDR2 SQIVND (reference sequence). The CDR3 totals 16 residues. CDR3: CASSLSGLAGGRTQYF. CDR3 bases: TGTGCCAGTAGTCTCAGTGGACTAGCGGGAGGGAGGACCCAGTACTTC.